The 26 T cell receptor beta chains below were found in one sample sequenced in a study of a mutant IDH1 vaccine in newly diagnosed glioma. Time point described: week 35, safety follow-up. Each dose of the vaccine consisted of 300 ug of mutant IDH1 20-mer peptide, with topical imiquimod. The method was immunoSEQ multiplex PCR; TCRdb's version includes in-frame clones alone and lacks a portion of them. The repertoire holds tens of thousands of clones, with roughly 77% as singletons. Their target antigens are unknown. Sequences were derived from PBMCs, sampled from a glioma patient whose treatment included an IDH1 peptide vaccine. All receptors derive from a man aged 25 to 40 with glioma.

The genes are TRBV6-5 and TRBJ2-7, with TRBD2 as a possible D gene (5 bases). Trimming took off 6 bases at V and 3 bases at J, with 12 bases between the two ends. CDR1 is MNHEY and CDR2 is SVGAGI in the germline V gene. CDR3 length: 13 residues. The CDR3 loop is CASRSVGIYEQYF. CDR3 DNA sequence: TGTGCCAGCAGGTCGGTCGGGATCTACGAGCAGTACTTC.

The genes are TRBV6-6 and TRBJ2-7; D call uncertain. V was trimmed by 5 bases and J by 8 bases, leaving 10 bases between them. Germline-derived CDR1 and CDR2 are MNHNY and SVGAGI (reference sequence). The CDR3 sequence is 11 residues long. Here the CDR3 reads CASSLGLKQYF. For the CDR3, the DNA is TGTGCCAGCAGTCTAGGTCTAAAGCAGTACTTC.

This chain joins TRBV28 and TRBJ1-4, with 8 nucleotides matching TRBD1. CDR1 is MDHEN, CDR2 SYDVKM, per germline. The CDR3 runs 15 residues. V trimming: 5 bases; J trimming: 5 bases; junction bases outside the gene matches: 7. CDR3 loop: CASSLLDRANEKLFF. CDR3 sequence (DNA): TGTGCCAGCAGTCTCTTGGACAGGGCGAATGAAAAACTGTTTTTT.

The chain has TRBV7-9 and TRBJ1-1, with 8 bases matching TRBD1. Germline trimming cut 4 bases from V and 4 bases from J; bases unmatched to any gene: 11. This CDR3 comprises 16 residues. Per the germline V gene, CDR1 is SEHNR and CDR2 is FQNEAQ (reference sequence). The CDR3 region is CASSSPGDRLGTEAFF. Written as DNA, the CDR3 is TGTGCCAGCAGCTCCCCTGGGGACAGGTTGGGCACTGAAGCTTTCTTT.

CDR3 in DNA: TGTGCCAGTAGTATGGACCTAGCGAGTGGCTCCTACAATGAGCAGTTCTTC. Protein: CASSMDLASGSYNEQFF. This chain connects TRBV19 to TRBJ2-1; a weak D match, TRBD2 (6 bases). CDR1 is LNHDA and CDR2 is SQIVND in the germline V gene (reference sequence). The CDR3 runs 17 residues. V was clipped by 3 bases and J by 0 bases, with 15 bases between them.

In nucleotides, the CDR3 is TGTGCCAGCAGCTGGACTAGCGGGGTCTACGAGCAGTACTTC. Translation gives CASSWTSGVYEQYF. The V call is TRBV5-4, the J call TRBJ2-7; TRBD2 matches at 12 bases. The CDR3 consists of 14 residues. Unmatched junction bases numbered 1, after V lost 3 bases and J lost 3 bases. CDR1 and CDR2 from the germline V gene are SGHNT and YYREEE (reference sequence).

The sample holds a few counts of this clone. The chain couples TRBV29-1 to TRBJ1-1; TRBD1 might be the D (5 bases). CDR3 length: 14 residues. V was trimmed by 8 bases and J by 0 bases, leaving 16 bases between them. In germline, CDR1 is SQVTM, CDR2 ANQGSEA. For the CDR3, the DNA is TGCAGCAGTGGGGACGGAGCTATGAACACTGAAGCTTTCTTT. It is translated as CSSGDGAMNTEAFF.

This clone is large by share. The chain couples TRBV27 to TRBJ1-1, with 8 bases matching TRBD1. V was pared by 3 bases and J by 6 bases, with 15 bases of the junction left unmatched. Germline lookup yields CDR1 MNHEY and CDR2 SMNVEV (reference sequence). This CDR3 region has 17 residues. CDR3 sequence (DNA): TGTGCCAGCAGTTTCTTATTCTCGGACAGGGATAAACCTGAAGCTTTCTTT. Translated, it gives CASSFLFSDRDKPEAFF.

This clone was picked up one time. V usage is TRBV19 and J usage is TRBJ2-7; 7 bases fit TRBD1. This CDR3 is built from 12 residues. The germline CDR1 and CDR2 sequences are LNHDA and SQIVND (reference sequence). Trimming cost V 4 bases and J 3 bases; bases outside gene matches: 0. Here the CDR3 DNA reads TGTGCCAGTAGTAGACAGGGCTACGAGCAGTACTTC. Translation gives CASSRQGYEQYF.

V is TRBV5-1 and J is TRBJ1-1; perhaps TRBD1 as D (6 bases). This CDR3 is built from 14 residues. Trimming took 3 bases from V and 1 from J, leaving 10 bases between them. Germline loops: CDR1 SGHRS, CDR2 YFSETQ. As DNA, the CDR3 is TGCGCCAGCAGCTGGGACACCGGGAACACTGAAGCTTTCTTT. This codes for CASSWDTGNTEAFF.

This clone has only one observation. The chain uses TRBV7-2 and TRBJ1-5, with unresolved D. V was trimmed by 1 base and J by 0 bases, leaving 19 bases between them. This CDR3 is 19 amino acids long. Germline V gene data show CDR1 as SGHTA and CDR2 as FQGNSA. CDR3 sequence (DNA): TGTGCCAGCAGCTTAGATTCTGGGCAGGAGAGGACTAGCAATCAGCCCCAGCATTTT. Its protein is CASSLDSGQERTSNQPQHF.

This sequence joins TRBV30 and TRBJ2-1; TRBD2 is a possible D gene (5 bases). Germline V gene sequence: CDR1 GTSNPN, CDR2 SVGIG (reference sequence). V was cut by 5 bases and J by 7 bases, with 12 bases left in between. This CDR3 has 12 residues. CDR3 DNA: TGTGCCTGGGACCCCACGGGGAATGAGCAGTTCTTC. Translated, it gives CAWDPTGNEQFF.

V gene TRBV18 combines with J gene TRBJ2-7; 7 nucleotides agree with TRBD2. Germline-derived CDR1 and CDR2 are KGHSH and LQKENI. The CDR3 sequence is 15 residues long. V lost 3 bases, J lost 6 bases, and 11 bases stayed unmatched. In nucleotides, the CDR3 is TGTGCCAGCTCACCTATACCCGGGACTACGAGCGAGCAGTACTTC. Translation gives CASSPIPGTTSEQYF.

The chain carries TRBV30 and TRBJ2-7; D might be TRBD1 or TRBD2, each matching 7 bases. The CDR3 length is 12 residues. Trimming removed 0 bases from V and 7 bases from J, with 10 bases in between. Germline V CDR1 and CDR2: GTSNPN, SVGIG (reference sequence). The CDR3 DNA reads TGTGCCTGGAGTGTCAGGGGGGGAGAGCAGTACTTC. It codes for CAWSVRGGEQYF.

The chain carries TRBV6-5 and TRBJ1-5; 7 bases align to TRBD1. Looked up from germline, CDR1 is MNHEY and CDR2 is SVGAGI. With V trimmed by 5 bases and J by 5 bases, 6 bases remained unmatched. The CDR3 is made up of 14 amino acids. CDR3 sequence: CASSAQGGYQPQHF. CDR3 nucleotides: TGTGCCAGCAGTGCCCAGGGGGGTTATCAGCCCCAGCATTTT.

The chain joins TRBV7-2 to TRBJ2-2; D uncertain. The length of the CDR3 is 14 residues. The germline gives CDR1 SGHTA, CDR2 FQGNSA. Trimming cost V 9 bases and J 7 bases, with 18 bases left between them. CDR3 amino acids: CARMNPGRRGELFF. CDR3 DNA: TGTGCCAGGATGAACCCTGGCAGGCGCGGGGAGCTGTTTTTT.

The chain links TRBV5-1 to TRBJ2-1; D possibly corresponds to TRBD2 (6 bases). Germline assignment: CDR1 SGHRS and CDR2 YFSETQ. There are 14 residues in the CDR3. V was clipped by 4 bases and J by 3 bases, with 11 bases between them. The CDR3 DNA reads TGCGCCAGCAGCCCGGGAGAGGGCTACAATGAGCAGTTCTTC. As protein: CASSPGEGYNEQFF.

The rearrangement uses TRBV6-8 and TRBJ1-5; D is perhaps TRBD1 (6 bases). Looked up from germline, CDR1 is MNHGY and CDR2 is SAAAGT. The V and J ends lost 11 bases and 7 bases respectively, with 12 bases between them. There are 11 residues in the CDR3. The CDR3 loop reads CAGKRGQPQHF. Written as DNA, the CDR3 is TGTGCCGGCAAGAGGGGGCAGCCCCAGCATTTT.

This clone was seen a single time. The rearrangement links TRBV27 to TRBJ1-1; TRBD1 matches at 9 bases. This CDR3 is 15 amino acids long. Germline CDR1 and CDR2: MNHEY and SMNVEV (reference sequence). V lost 5 bases to trimming and J lost 0 bases; unmatched junction nucleotides: 4. CDR3 DNA sequence: TGTGCCAGCAGTCCCGGGACAGGGCTGAACACTGAAGCTTTCTTT. It codes for CASSPGTGLNTEAFF.

The rearrangement links TRBV5-1 to TRBJ2-1; TRBD2 aligns across 10 bases. CDR3 length equals 17 residues. J lost 8 bases, V lost 5 bases, and 16 bases had no gene match. Germline assignment: CDR1 SGHRS and CDR2 YFSETQ. This CDR3 reads CASRVSAAGGFNDEQFF. The DNA for the CDR3 is TGCGCCAGCAGGGTTTCGGCAGCGGGAGGGTTCAACGATGAGCAGTTCTTC.

The chain is built from TRBV28 and TRBJ1-5, with D possibly matching TRBD1 (6 bases). Germline V gives CDR1 MDHEN, CDR2 SYDVKM. V gave up 7 bases and J gave up 3 bases, with 19 bases separating them. This CDR3 contains 16 residues. DNA for the CDR3: TGTGCCAGCATCCCCCAGGGGTTACCACACAATCAGCCCCAGCATTTT. This gives the protein CASIPQGLPHNQPQHF.

This clone was observed a single time. The chain carries TRBV6-1 and TRBJ2-7; 8 bases are shared with TRBD1. Germline V CDR1 and CDR2: MNHNS, SASEGT. V dropped 4 bases and J dropped 7; count of bases not matched to a gene: 9. This CDR3 has 14 residues. The CDR3 DNA sequence: TGTGCCAGCAGTGTGAGGACAGGGCTTCCTGAGCAGTACTTC. As protein: CASSVRTGLPEQYF.

The rearrangement joins TRBV6-5 to TRBJ1-2; 10 nucleotides match TRBD1. The J segment lost 2 bases and the V segment lost 7 bases, leaving 7 bases of the junction unmatched. Germline CDR1 reads MNHEY; CDR2 reads SVGAGI. This CDR3 comprises 15 residues. In nucleotides, the CDR3 is TGTGCCAGCACCCAACCGGGACAGGGGAACTATGGCTACACCTTC. It is translated as CASTQPGQGNYGYTF.

The rearrangement links TRBV6-5 to TRBJ1-2, with D possibly TRBD1 on 5 matching bases. The CDR3 contains 13 residues. V was shortened by 6 bases and J by 8 bases, with 16 bases between the two germline ends. The V gene's germline CDR1 is MNHEY and CDR2 SVGAGI. As DNA, the CDR3 is TGTGCCAGCAGCCCGGGGACCCTAGCAGGCTACACCTTC. This translates into CASSPGTLAGYTF.

By its share, this clone is medium-sized. The rearrangement uses TRBV6-1 and TRBJ1-5, with D unresolved. This CDR3 is 14 amino acids long. V dropped 1 base and J dropped 8 bases, with 12 bases sitting between them. Germline V gene sequence: CDR1 MNHNS, CDR2 SASEGT. The CDR3 region has the DNA TGTGCCAGCAGTGAAGGGGGTGACCGAAAGCCCCAGCATTTT. Its protein is CASSEGGDRKPQHF.

This clone has a single count. The rearrangement uses TRBV5-1 and TRBJ2-1; 9 nucleotides match TRBD2. V was pared by 4 bases and J by 5 bases, with 7 bases of the junction left unmatched. Germline CDR1 and CDR2: SGHRS and YFSETQ. There are 15 residues in the CDR3. The DNA for the CDR3 is TGCGCCAGCAGCACTGGGGCGGGAGGGAACAATGAGCAGTTCTTC. It encodes CASSTGAGGNNEQFF. The whole variable domain, filled in from reference TRBV5-1 and TRBJ2-1, reads KAGVTQTPRYLIKTRGQQVTLSCSPISGHRSVSWYQQTPGQGLQFLFEYFSETQRNKGNFPGRFSGRQFSNSRSEMNVSTLELGDSALYLCASSTGAGGNNEQFFGPGTRLTVL.